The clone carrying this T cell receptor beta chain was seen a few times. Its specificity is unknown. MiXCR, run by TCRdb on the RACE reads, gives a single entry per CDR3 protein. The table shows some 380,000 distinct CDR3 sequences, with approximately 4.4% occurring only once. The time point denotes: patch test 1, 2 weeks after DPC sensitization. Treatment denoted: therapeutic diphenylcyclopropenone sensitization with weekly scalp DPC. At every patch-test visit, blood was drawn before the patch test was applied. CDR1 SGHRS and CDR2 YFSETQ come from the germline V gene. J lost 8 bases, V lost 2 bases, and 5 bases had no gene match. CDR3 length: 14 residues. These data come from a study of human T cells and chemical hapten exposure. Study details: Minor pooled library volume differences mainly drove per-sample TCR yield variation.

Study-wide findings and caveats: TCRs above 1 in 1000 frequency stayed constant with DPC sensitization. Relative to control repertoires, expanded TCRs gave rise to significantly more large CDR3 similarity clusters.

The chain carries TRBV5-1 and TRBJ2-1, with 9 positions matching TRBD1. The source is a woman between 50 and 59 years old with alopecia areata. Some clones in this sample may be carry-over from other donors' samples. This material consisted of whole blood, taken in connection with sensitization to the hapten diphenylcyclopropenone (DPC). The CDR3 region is CASSLGTGLDEQFF. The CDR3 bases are TGCGCCAGCAGCTTAGGGACAGGGCTGGATGAGCAGTTCTTC.